The clone carrying this T cell receptor (beta chain) is a singleton in its sample. The assay was immunoSEQ multiplex PCR, and TCRdb's table has in-frame clones only and misses some. The sample includes around 130,000 clones, roughly nine tenths seen only once; the top ten take 9.5%. The data stem from a study of T cell responses to AZD1222 COVID-19 vaccine. Germline-derived CDR1 and CDR2 are MRHNA and SNTAGT. The V and J ends lost 6 bases and 4 bases, in that order; junction bases with no gene match: 8. This CDR3 region has 15 residues. This sequence originates from an adult who received the AZD1222 COVID-19 vaccine. The chain joins TRBV6-4 to TRBJ1-4; 7 bases align to TRBD1. This sample comprised peripheral blood, obtained 28 days after the second AZD1222 dose. The CDR3 bases are TGTGCCAGCAGACAAACCGGGACAGTTAATGAAAAACTGTTTTTT. Translating it yields CASRQTGTVNEKLFF.